This T cell receptor beta chain appears in the sequencing data of a study of CD8+ T cells in alopecia areata. General study points: Persistence of many expanded lesional clones was seen in scalp and blood during tofacitinib.

About this clone itself: What it binds is unknown.

The germline gives CDR1 LGHNA, CDR2 YSLEER. The CDR3 covers 16 residues. V dropped 4 bases and J dropped 5 bases, with 17 bases sitting between them. Following RNA extraction, reverse transcription yielded cDNA that acted as the sequencing template. The table came from immunoSEQ multiplex PCR; TCRdb's copy has only in-frame clones and leaves some out. The table shows under 250,000 clones, with under 70% occurring only once. Treatment indicated: oral pan-JAK inhibitor, 5-10 mg twice daily. Both CD4+ and CD8+ T cells were separated by sorting PBMCs. This sample comprised CD4+ T cells sorted from blood, obtained around week 46, from a patient treated with tofacitinib. The chain is built from TRBV4-3 and TRBJ2-2; D may match TRBD1 or TRBD2 (6 bases each). This receptor was obtained from a human donor with alopecia areata. The CDR3 loop reads CASSRGSTGRTGELFF. The CDR3 DNA reads as TGCGCCAGCAGCCGGGGGTCTACAGGGAGGACCGGGGAGCTGTTTTTT.